One sample yielded the 14 T cell receptor beta chains listed below, sequenced in a study of cytomegalovirus exposure and HLA in healthy donors. TCRdb keeps only in-frame clones here, not all; method: immunoSEQ multiplex PCR. The sample holds around 160,000 clones, more than 70% seen once. The sequenced sample was PBMCs. The receptors here all came from a man in his thirties or forties in good health and CMV-seropositive.

This clone was recorded once. The chain's CDR3 is CATSRDEYITGELFF. CDR3 coding DNA: TGTGCCACCAGCAGAGATGAGTATATCACCGGGGAGCTGTTTTTT. This chain uses TRBV15 with TRBJ2-2; D not certain. V gave up 0 bases and J gave up 4 bases, with 9 bases separating them. Germline V gene data show CDR1 as LNHNV and CDR2 as YYDKDF (reference sequence). The length of the CDR3 is 15 residues. The whole variable domain, remainder taken from reference TRBV15 and TRBJ2-2, is DAMVIQNPRYQVTQFGKPVTLSCSQTLNHNVMYWYQQKSSQAPKLLFHYYDKDFNNEADTPDNFQSRRPNTSFCFLDIRSPGLGDTAMYLCATSRDEYITGELFFGEGSRLTVL.

The chain combines TRBV6-1 with TRBJ2-7; 9 nucleotides agree with TRBD2. There are 17 residues in the CDR3. V trimming: 0 bases; J trimming: 3 bases; junction bases outside the gene matches: 9. CDR1 is MNHNS, CDR2 SASEGT, per germline. The CDR3 reads CASSEAVLAGQYYEQYF. DNA of the CDR3: TGTGCCAGCAGTGAAGCGGTCCTAGCGGGACAGTACTACGAGCAGTACTTC.

This chain connects TRBV7-8 to TRBJ1-5; no clear D gene. From germline, CDR1 is SGHVS and CDR2 FQNEAQ. With 2 bases removed from V and 3 bases from J, the gap between germline ends came to 17 bases. The CDR3 consists of 17 residues. Written as DNA, the CDR3 is TGTGCCAGCAGCTTATATTTGATTGGGCATTCCAATCAGCCCCAGCATTTT. It yields the protein CASSLYLIGHSNQPQHF.

This clone was counted once. The rearrangement links TRBV5-1 to TRBJ2-2; D unresolved. CDR3 length: 15 residues. Deletions cut 4 bases from V and 1 base from J, with 11 bases between. Germline V CDR1 and CDR2: SGHRS, YFSETQ. CDR3 sequence (DNA): TGCGCCAGCAGCGTCCAGTCTGAGAACACCGGGGAGCTGTTTTTT. Protein: CASSVQSENTGELFF.

This clone was seen a single time. The chain links TRBV28 to TRBJ2-7; unclear D gene. The CDR3 consists of 16 residues. Germline CDR1 MDHEN, CDR2 SYDVKM. V gave up 5 bases and J gave up 3 bases, with 20 bases separating them. The CDR3 bases are TGTGCCAGCAGTCCGACTCGCAAAGTTTCCCTCTACGAGCAGTACTTC. Residues: CASSPTRKVSLYEQYF.

This chain joins TRBV6-5 and TRBJ1-1; D is uncertain. The germline gives CDR1 MNHEY, CDR2 SVGAGI. This CDR3 has 14 residues. The V gene lost 4 bases and the J gene lost 4 bases, with 13 bases spanning the gap. The CDR3 nucleotides read TGTGCCAGCAGTTCCCCTAGGAGGACCACTGAAGCTTTCTTT. Translated, it gives CASSSPRRTTEAFF.

The CDR3 DNA is TGTGCCAGTAGTATAGGGGCGGACAGCTCCTATGGCTACACCTTC. Residues: CASSIGADSSYGYTF. This chain uses TRBV19 with TRBJ1-2; D possibly corresponds to TRBD1 (6 bases). CDR1 and CDR2 (germline): LNHDA, SQIVND (reference sequence). With 1 base removed from V and 4 bases from J, the gap between germline ends came to 13 bases. This CDR3 has 15 residues.

V usage is TRBV30 and J usage is TRBJ1-4, with D unclear. CDR3 length equals 17 residues. The germline gives CDR1 GTSNPN, CDR2 SVGIG (reference sequence). V lost 2 bases to trimming and J lost 0 bases, with 16 bases between them. CDR3 coding DNA: TGTGCCTGGAGTTTTCTTCGTAGTCGGTCAACTAATGAAAAACTGTTTTTT. Encoded protein: CAWSFLRSRSTNEKLFF.

The chain combines TRBV27 with TRBJ2-7, with TRBD2 matching 8 bases. The CDR3 runs 17 residues. The germline V gene encodes CDR1 MNHEY and CDR2 SMNVEV (reference sequence). V trimming: 0 bases; J trimming: 3 bases; junction bases outside the gene matches: 10. The CDR3 reads CASSLSSYGRELYEQYF. The DNA of the CDR3 is TGTGCCAGCAGTTTATCGTCGTACGGGAGGGAACTCTACGAGCAGTACTTC.

This clone was recorded only once. This chain links TRBV27 with TRBJ2-3, with TRBD2 identical over 13 bases. The V gene's germline CDR1 is MNHEY and CDR2 SMNVEV (reference sequence). V trimming: 5 bases; J trimming: 4 bases; junction bases outside the gene matches: 15. The CDR3 extends over 19 amino acids. The CDR3 here is CASSLLPQGLAGASDTQYF. The DNA of the CDR3 is TGTGCCAGCAGTCTCCTCCCACAAGGACTAGCGGGAGCTTCAGATACGCAGTATTTT.

The V and J genes are TRBV28 and TRBJ2-7; TRBD1 aligns across 7 bases. V trimming: 6 bases; J trimming: 0 bases; junction bases outside the gene matches: 11. The germline V gene encodes CDR1 MDHEN and CDR2 SYDVKM. The CDR3 has 16 residues. The CDR3 DNA is TGTGCCAGCAGAGGATTACCGACAGGGAGCTCCTACGAGCAGTACTTC. Translating gives CASRGLPTGSSYEQYF.

This clone was seen just once. The chain recombines TRBV9 with TRBJ2-1; 8 nucleotides line up with TRBD2. This CDR3 is 15 amino acids long. V lost 0 bases and J lost 7; bases outside the gene matches: 6. Germline CDR1 reads SGDLS; CDR2 reads YYNGEE. The CDR3, as DNA: TGTGCCAGCAGCGTAGGTATAGCGGGGTCGAATGAGCAGTTCTTC. Protein: CASSVGIAGSNEQFF.

Only one count was recorded for this clone. V usage is TRBV7-2 and J usage is TRBJ2-1, with 7 bases fitting TRBD1. The CDR3 extends over 12 amino acids. J gave up 8 bases and V 4 bases, and 2 bases lay outside the gene matches. Germline V gives CDR1 SGHTA, CDR2 FQGNSA. The DNA of the CDR3 is TGTGCCAGCAGCTCGACAGGGCATGAGCAGTTCTTC. Its protein is CASSSTGHEQFF.

The V and J genes are TRBV29-1 and TRBJ2-7; a weak D match, TRBD2 (6 bases). This CDR3 comprises 14 residues. Trimming shortened V by 6 bases and J by 0 bases, and 15 bases separated the two germline ends. Germline CDR1 is SQVTM and CDR2 is ANQGSEA. The DNA for the CDR3 is TGCAGCGTCAAGACGGGACTCAGCTCCTACGAGCAGTACTTC. Translating it yields CSVKTGLSSYEQYF.